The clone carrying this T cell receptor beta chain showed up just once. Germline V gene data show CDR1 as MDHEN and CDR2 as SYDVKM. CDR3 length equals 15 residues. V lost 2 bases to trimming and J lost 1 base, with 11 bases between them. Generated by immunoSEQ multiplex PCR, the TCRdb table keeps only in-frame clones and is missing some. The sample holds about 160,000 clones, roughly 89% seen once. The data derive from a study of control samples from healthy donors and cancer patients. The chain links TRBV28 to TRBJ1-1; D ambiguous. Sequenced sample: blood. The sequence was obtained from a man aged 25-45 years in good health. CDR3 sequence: CASSLVGSWNTEAFF. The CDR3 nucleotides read TGTGCCAGCAGTTTAGTGGGCAGCTGGAACACTGAAGCTTTCTTT.